The rows below give T cell receptor beta chains drawn from one sample of a study of blood T cell repertoires in COVID-19. Assay used: immunoSEQ multiplex PCR; TCRdb lists only in-frame clones, some missing. Here the sample spans about 140,000 clones, 60% to 85% being singletons. What was sequenced was peripheral blood. The receptors were gathered from a man aged 45 to 65 with acute or convalescent COVID-19. CDR3s include the opening cysteine and the closing phenylalanine or tryptophan. The order of the fields is clone size, J gene, D gene, V gene, CDR3 DNA, CDR3 protein. The D gene is left open where the match is weak. Clone size is given for some rows only: seen once, a few or many times, or a class if the clone is expanded.

clone size: -
J gene: TRBJ1-5
D gene: -
V gene: TRBV3-1/TRBV3-2
CDR3 DNA: TGTGCCAGCACCCCGTCGGGTCGGCAGCCCCAGCATTTT
CDR3 protein: CASTPSGRQPQHF

clone size: -
J gene: TRBJ1-2
D gene: -
V gene: TRBV25-1
CDR3 DNA: TGTGCCAGCAGTGATCCTAGGGTAGGGGACTATGGCTACACCTTC
CDR3 protein: CASSDPRVGDYGYTF

clone size: -
J gene: TRBJ2-1
D gene: TRBD2
V gene: TRBV11-2
CDR3 DNA: TGTGCCAGCAGCTTAGGTTCGGCGGGGGGGGTCAGCAATGAGCAGTTCTTC
CDR3 protein: CASSLGSAGGVSNEQFF

clone size: few
J gene: TRBJ1-1
D gene: -
V gene: TRBV18
CDR3 DNA: TGTGCCAGCTCACCACCGAGCCAGGACACTGAAGCTTTCTTT
CDR3 protein: CASSPPSQDTEAFF

clone size: -
J gene: TRBJ1-5
D gene: -
V gene: TRBV6-5
CDR3 DNA: TGTGCCAGCAGTTACAGCAGCAATCAGCCCCAGCATTTT
CDR3 protein: CASSYSSNQPQHF

clone size: -
J gene: TRBJ1-2
D gene: -
V gene: TRBV10-3
CDR3 DNA: TGTGCCATCAGTGAGTCTATAACAAGCTATGGCTACACCTTC
CDR3 protein: CAISESITSYGYTF

clone size: -
J gene: TRBJ1-1
D gene: -
V gene: TRBV29-1
CDR3 DNA: TGCAGCGTTGTCTCACAGATGAACACTGAAGCTTTCTTT
CDR3 protein: CSVVSQMNTEAFF

clone size: -
J gene: TRBJ2-1
D gene: TRBD1
V gene: TRBV5-6
CDR3 DNA: TGTGCCAGCAGCTCCCGGGACAGGACGTACAATGAGCAGTTCTTC
CDR3 protein: CASSSRDRTYNEQFF

clone size: -
J gene: TRBJ2-1
D gene: -
V gene: TRBV18
CDR3 DNA: TGTGCCAGCTCCGTCAGGGGGGATGAGCAGTTCTTC
CDR3 protein: CASSVRGDEQFF

clone size: -
J gene: TRBJ1-2
D gene: TRBD1
V gene: TRBV5-1
CDR3 DNA: TGCGCCAGCTCAGGGCAGGACAGGGGAAGGAGCTATGGCTACACCTTC
CDR3 protein: CASSGQDRGRSYGYTF

clone size: -
J gene: TRBJ2-5
D gene: -
V gene: TRBV29-1
CDR3 DNA: TGCAGCGTTGACAGGGGCAATGATGAGACCCAGTACTTC
CDR3 protein: CSVDRGNDETQYF

clone size: -
J gene: TRBJ2-3
D gene: -
V gene: TRBV19
CDR3 DNA: TGTGCCAGTAGCCCCATTGGGGGCTTGACAGATACGCAGTATTTT
CDR3 protein: CASSPIGGLTDTQYF

clone size: -
J gene: TRBJ1-1
D gene: -
V gene: TRBV5-1
CDR3 DNA: TGCGCCAGCAGCTATGATACAGGGTCTATCTCTGAAGCTTTCTTT
CDR3 protein: CASSYDTGSISEAFF

clone size: -
J gene: TRBJ2-3
D gene: TRBD2
V gene: TRBV5-1
CDR3 DNA: TGCGCCAGCAGCTTGACTAGCGGGGGGGCGTCGGATACGCAGTATTTT
CDR3 protein: CASSLTSGGASDTQYF

clone size: -
J gene: TRBJ1-1
D gene: TRBD1
V gene: TRBV27
CDR3 DNA: TGTGCCAGCAGTTTATCGACAGGGTTGGGCACTGAAGCTTTCTTT
CDR3 protein: CASSLSTGLGTEAFF

clone size: -
J gene: TRBJ2-3
D gene: TRBD2
V gene: TRBV7-2
CDR3 DNA: TGTGCCAGCAGTTGGGGGGGGAAGGTCACAGATACGCAGTATTTT
CDR3 protein: CASSWGGKVTDTQYF

clone size: -
J gene: TRBJ2-5
D gene: TRBD1
V gene: TRBV10-2
CDR3 DNA: TGCGCCAGCAGACAGGGGCCGGGCCTCGAGACCCAGTACTTC
CDR3 protein: CASRQGPGLETQYF

clone size: -
J gene: TRBJ1-2
D gene: -
V gene: TRBV2
CDR3 DNA: TGTGCCAGCAGTGAGAGAGGCAGAGAAAAAGGGGATTATGGCTACACCTTC
CDR3 protein: CASSERGREKGDYGYTF

clone size: -
J gene: TRBJ2-5
D gene: TRBD2
V gene: TRBV25-1
CDR3 DNA: TGTGCCAGCAGTGAATTTGGCGGGGGAGAGACCCAGTACTTC
CDR3 protein: CASSEFGGGETQYF

clone size: -
J gene: TRBJ1-6
D gene: -
V gene: TRBV20-1
CDR3 DNA: TGCAGTGCTAGTTTGGGGGCCTCCTATAATTCACCCCTCCACTTT
CDR3 protein: CSASLGASYNSPLHF

clone size: -
J gene: TRBJ2-7
D gene: TRBD1
V gene: TRBV12-3/TRBV12-4
CDR3 DNA: TGTGCCAGCACCGCCGGACAGGGACGCGAGCAGTACTTC
CDR3 protein: CASTAGQGREQYF

clone size: -
J gene: TRBJ1-1
D gene: -
V gene: TRBV30
CDR3 DNA: TGTGCCTGGAGTGCACTTAAGGCCGGACTTAGAACGAACACTGAAGCTTTCTTT
CDR3 protein: CAWSALKAGLRTNTEAFF

clone size: -
J gene: TRBJ1-1
D gene: TRBD1
V gene: TRBV5-1
CDR3 DNA: TGCGCCAGCAGCTCACGACAGGGGCGCGGGGTAGTCACTGAAGCTTTCTTT
CDR3 protein: CASSSRQGRGVVTEAFF

clone size: -
J gene: TRBJ1-1
D gene: TRBD1
V gene: TRBV11-3
CDR3 DNA: TGTGCCAGCAGCGTAAAGAGGGGGCGCATAGCTTTCTTT
CDR3 protein: CASSVKRGRIAFF

clone size: -
J gene: TRBJ1-2
D gene: TRBD1
V gene: TRBV18
CDR3 DNA: TGTGCCAGCTCACCGCCGGACAGGGTCCGTGGCTACACCTTC
CDR3 protein: CASSPPDRVRGYTF

clone size: -
J gene: TRBJ2-5
D gene: -
V gene: TRBV10-1
CDR3 DNA: TGCGCCAGCAGTGACGCGGCTCCAGAGACCCAGTACTTC
CDR3 protein: CASSDAAPETQYF

clone size: few
J gene: TRBJ1-2
D gene: -
V gene: TRBV18
CDR3 DNA: TGTGCCAGCTCACCACCAGGGGATGGCTACACCTTC
CDR3 protein: CASSPPGDGYTF

clone size: few
J gene: TRBJ2-7
D gene: TRBD1
V gene: TRBV27
CDR3 DNA: TGTGCCAGCAGTTTAGGACAGGGGGCTGCCTACGAGCAGTACTTC
CDR3 protein: CASSLGQGAAYEQYF

clone size: -
J gene: TRBJ2-1
D gene: TRBD2
V gene: TRBV5-4
CDR3 DNA: TGTGCCAGCAGCTTCTGGACTAGCGGGGGGAGTGAGCAGTTCTTC
CDR3 protein: CASSFWTSGGSEQFF

clone size: -
J gene: TRBJ2-2
D gene: -
V gene: TRBV5-1
CDR3 DNA: TGCGCCAGCAGCTTGGATGTGGGGGCGGGCACCGGGGAGCTGTTTTTT
CDR3 protein: CASSLDVGAGTGELFF

clone size: -
J gene: TRBJ1-2
D gene: TRBD1
V gene: TRBV5-1
CDR3 DNA: TGCGCCAGCAGCTGGGGACAGACTTTCTATGGCTACACCTTC
CDR3 protein: CASSWGQTFYGYTF

clone size: -
J gene: TRBJ2-2
D gene: TRBD2
V gene: TRBV2
CDR3 DNA: TGTGCCAGCACAGCTAGCGGGGGGGCCTCCCTCGGGGAGCTGTTTTTT
CDR3 protein: CASTASGGASLGELFF

clone size: -
J gene: TRBJ2-3
D gene: TRBD2
V gene: TRBV5-1
CDR3 DNA: TGCGCCAGCAGCATAGGACTAGCAGGCACAGATACGCAGTATTTT
CDR3 protein: CASSIGLAGTDTQYF

clone size: few
J gene: TRBJ2-1
D gene: -
V gene: TRBV4-2
CDR3 DNA: TGTGCCAGCAGCCAAACTCTAGCTCTACGCTCCTACAATGAGCAGTTCTTC
CDR3 protein: CASSQTLALRSYNEQFF

clone size: -
J gene: TRBJ1-2
D gene: -
V gene: TRBV19
CDR3 DNA: TGTGCCAGTACAATGGGGCAGAACTATGGCTACACCTTC
CDR3 protein: CASTMGQNYGYTF

clone size: -
J gene: TRBJ1-4
D gene: -
V gene: TRBV14
CDR3 DNA: TGTGCCAGCAGCCTATACAGGGCACCTAATGAAAAACTGTTTTTT
CDR3 protein: CASSLYRAPNEKLFF

clone size: -
J gene: TRBJ1-2
D gene: -
V gene: TRBV19
CDR3 DNA: TGTGCCAGTAGTATTGGAGAGAACTATGGCTACACCTTC
CDR3 protein: CASSIGENYGYTF

clone size: -
J gene: TRBJ1-4
D gene: -
V gene: TRBV3-1/TRBV3-2
CDR3 DNA: TGTGCCAGCAGCCAAGATCCGGGGGCAACTAATGAAAAACTGTTTTTT
CDR3 protein: CASSQDPGATNEKLFF

clone size: -
J gene: TRBJ1-2
D gene: -
V gene: TRBV3-1/TRBV3-2
CDR3 DNA: TGTGCCAGCAGCCGACGTAAAGATGGGGGGAATGGCTACACCTTC
CDR3 protein: CASSRRKDGGNGYTF

clone size: -
J gene: TRBJ1-5
D gene: -
V gene: TRBV19
CDR3 DNA: TGTGCCAGTAGAGAACAGGGCGGCAATCAGCCCCAGCATTTT
CDR3 protein: CASREQGGNQPQHF

clone size: -
J gene: TRBJ2-2
D gene: TRBD2
V gene: TRBV10-1
CDR3 DNA: TGCGCCAATCTCCCGGGACTAGCGGGGATGGGAGGTGCGGGGGAGCTGTTTTTT
CDR3 protein: CANLPGLAGMGGAGELFF

clone size: -
J gene: TRBJ1-6
D gene: -
V gene: TRBV5-1
CDR3 DNA: TGCGCCAGCAGCTTGTCCTCGAAAGGGACAATAGATTCACCCCTCCACTTT
CDR3 protein: CASSLSSKGTIDSPLHF

clone size: -
J gene: TRBJ2-1
D gene: TRBD2
V gene: TRBV5-1
CDR3 DNA: TGCGCCAGCAGCTTGTTTAGCGGGGGGGCTGAGGAGCAGTTCTTC
CDR3 protein: CASSLFSGGAEEQFF

clone size: -
J gene: TRBJ2-5
D gene: TRBD2
V gene: TRBV3-1/TRBV3-2
CDR3 DNA: TGTGCCAGCAGGGGCTTGGCTAGCGGGGAAGAGACCCAGTACTTC
CDR3 protein: CASRGLASGEETQYF

clone size: -
J gene: TRBJ2-6
D gene: -
V gene: TRBV5-1
CDR3 DNA: TGCGCCAGCCGGCCAGGACTTTCTGGGGCCAACGTCCTGACTTTC
CDR3 protein: CASRPGLSGANVLTF

clone size: -
J gene: TRBJ2-2
D gene: -
V gene: TRBV6-4
CDR3 DNA: TGTGCCAGCAGTAGAAACCAGGGACTCGGGGAGCTGTTTTTT
CDR3 protein: CASSRNQGLGELFF

clone size: -
J gene: TRBJ2-5
D gene: TRBD2
V gene: TRBV4-1
CDR3 DNA: TGCGCCAGCAGCCACCCGACTCGGACTAGCGGGGGCGGAGGGGAGACCCAGTACTTC
CDR3 protein: CASSHPTRTSGGGGETQYF

clone size: -
J gene: TRBJ1-1
D gene: TRBD1
V gene: TRBV19
CDR3 DNA: TGTGCCACCCAAAGGACAGGGGCTCTGAACACTGAAGCTTTCTTT
CDR3 protein: CATQRTGALNTEAFF

clone size: -
J gene: TRBJ2-5
D gene: TRBD2
V gene: TRBV3-1/TRBV3-2
CDR3 DNA: TGTGCCAGCAGCCAAGGGGGAGGGAAAGAAGAGACCCAGTACTTC
CDR3 protein: CASSQGGGKEETQYF

clone size: once
J gene: TRBJ1-2
D gene: TRBD1
V gene: TRBV6-6
CDR3 DNA: TGTGCCAGCAGAGGGGGCCCGAACTATGGCTACACCTTC
CDR3 protein: CASRGGPNYGYTF

clone size: -
J gene: TRBJ2-7
D gene: TRBD2
V gene: TRBV18
CDR3 DNA: TGTGCCAGCTCACCCGGGGGGTTCGGTAACGAGCAGTACTTC
CDR3 protein: CASSPGGFGNEQYF

clone size: -
J gene: TRBJ1-2
D gene: -
V gene: TRBV15
CDR3 DNA: TGTGCCACCAGCAGAGATAGGCAGGCGGAGGCCTACACCTTC
CDR3 protein: CATSRDRQAEAYTF

clone size: many
J gene: TRBJ2-1
D gene: -
V gene: TRBV25-1
CDR3 DNA: TGTGCCAGCAGTGACCAGGCGAGTACCAATGAGCAGTTCTTC
CDR3 protein: CASSDQASTNEQFF